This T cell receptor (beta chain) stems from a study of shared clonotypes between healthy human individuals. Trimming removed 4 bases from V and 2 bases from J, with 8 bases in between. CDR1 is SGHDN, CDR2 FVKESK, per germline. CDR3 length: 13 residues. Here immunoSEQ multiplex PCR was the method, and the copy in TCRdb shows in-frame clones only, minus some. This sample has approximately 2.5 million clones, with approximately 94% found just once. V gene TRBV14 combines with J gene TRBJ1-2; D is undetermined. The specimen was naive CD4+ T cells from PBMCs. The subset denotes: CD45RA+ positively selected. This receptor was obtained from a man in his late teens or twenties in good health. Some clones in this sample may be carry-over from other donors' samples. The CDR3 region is CASSPGWNYGYTF. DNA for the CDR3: TGTGCCAGCAGCCCTGGGTGGAACTATGGCTACACCTTC.